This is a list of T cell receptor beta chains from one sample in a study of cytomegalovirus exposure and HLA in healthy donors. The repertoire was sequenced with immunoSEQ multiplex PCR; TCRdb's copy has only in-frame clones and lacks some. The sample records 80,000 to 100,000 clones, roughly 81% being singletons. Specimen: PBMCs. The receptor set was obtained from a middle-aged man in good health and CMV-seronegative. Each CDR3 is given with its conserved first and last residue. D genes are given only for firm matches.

CDR3 protein: CASSEIKTQYF
V gene: TRBV25-1
D gene: .
J gene: TRBJ2-5

CDR3 protein: CSVEEDSYGYTF
V gene: TRBV29-1
D gene: .
J gene: TRBJ1-2

CDR3 protein: CASSSGLTSPTDTQYF
V gene: TRBV5-4
D gene: .
J gene: TRBJ2-3

CDR3 protein: CASQARGTEAFF
V gene: TRBV2
D gene: .
J gene: TRBJ1-1

CDR3 protein: CASSLVSYEQYF
V gene: TRBV7-9
D gene: .
J gene: TRBJ2-7

CDR3 protein: CASSAGQGGDGYTF
V gene: TRBV5-1
D gene: TRBD1
J gene: TRBJ1-2

CDR3 protein: CASSTGQGDSNQPQHF
V gene: TRBV5-1
D gene: TRBD1
J gene: TRBJ1-5

CDR3 protein: CASSLAGRSNQPQHF
V gene: TRBV7-2
D gene: .
J gene: TRBJ1-5

CDR3 protein: CASSPGGGEQFF
V gene: TRBV7-9
D gene: TRBD2
J gene: TRBJ2-1

CDR3 protein: CASSLGHEVPGELFF
V gene: TRBV5-1
D gene: .
J gene: TRBJ2-2

CDR3 protein: CASSSLDGDRNSPLHF
V gene: TRBV5-1
D gene: TRBD1
J gene: TRBJ1-6

CDR3 protein: CASRARVPDTQYF
V gene: TRBV14
D gene: .
J gene: TRBJ2-3

CDR3 protein: CASHRLAGVTGELFF
V gene: TRBV18
D gene: .
J gene: TRBJ2-2

CDR3 protein: CASRDRGRTEAFF
V gene: TRBV7-8
D gene: TRBD1
J gene: TRBJ1-1

CDR3 protein: CASSLEASSYEQYF
V gene: TRBV5-4
D gene: .
J gene: TRBJ2-7

CDR3 protein: CASSGAGGSTDTQYF
V gene: TRBV5-1
D gene: TRBD2
J gene: TRBJ2-3

CDR3 protein: CASSEGGGIWVNEQFF
V gene: TRBV6-1
D gene: .
J gene: TRBJ2-1

CDR3 protein: CSVVGTDNGYTF
V gene: TRBV29-1
D gene: TRBD1
J gene: TRBJ1-2

CDR3 protein: CASSVGPSYYNEQFF
V gene: TRBV9
D gene: .
J gene: TRBJ2-1

CDR3 protein: CASSPPPYGGYTF
V gene: TRBV10-2
D gene: .
J gene: TRBJ1-2

CDR3 protein: CASSVAVTGFGELFF
V gene: TRBV9
D gene: TRBD1
J gene: TRBJ2-2

CDR3 protein: CASTGHLGSQYF
V gene: TRBV27
D gene: .
J gene: TRBJ2-5

CDR3 protein: CASLTPADGYGYTF
V gene: TRBV28
D gene: .
J gene: TRBJ1-2

CDR3 protein: CASSLDGRGHEKLFF
V gene: TRBV5-1
D gene: TRBD1
J gene: TRBJ1-4

CDR3 protein: CASSLGSGGQETQYF
V gene: TRBV5-5
D gene: TRBD2
J gene: TRBJ2-5

CDR3 protein: CASSGISTDTQYF
V gene: TRBV18
D gene: .
J gene: TRBJ2-3

CDR3 protein: CASSGQGGETQYF
V gene: TRBV2
D gene: .
J gene: TRBJ2-5

CDR3 protein: CASSLVGVERQSQIYEQYF
V gene: TRBV5-1
D gene: .
J gene: TRBJ2-7